This entry lists 23 T cell receptor beta chains sequenced from one sample in a study of CD8+CD57+ T cells in acquired aplastic anemia. Sequenced patients had shown CD8+CD57+ cell expansion by flow cytometry. The study profiled TCR beta VDJ and CDR3 using genomic DNA as template. TCRdb itself ran the reads through MiXCR, one entry per CDR3 protein. Here the sample spans more than 150,000 distinct CDR3 sequences, around 47% being singletons. The specimen sequenced was sorted CD4+, CD8+, or CD8+CD57+ T cells (not recorded which) from PBMCs. The receptors shown here come from a human donor with aplastic anemia.

This chain joins TRBV6-2 or TRBV6-3 and TRBJ1-4; D gene unclear. With 5 bases removed from V and 2 bases from J, the gap between germline ends came to 12 bases. The CDR3 has 15 residues. Germline CDR1 is MNHEY and CDR2 is SVGEGT. The CDR3 region is CASSLAGKTNEKLFF. Here the CDR3 DNA reads TGTGCCAGCAGTCTTGCGGGGAAGACTAATGAAAAACTGTTTTTT.

This clonotype occurred many times. The rearrangement uses TRBV20-1 and TRBJ2-1; 7 positions agree with TRBD1. The germline gives CDR1 DFQATT, CDR2 SNEGSKA (reference sequence). CDR3 size: 14 residues. Trimming removed 2 bases from V and 3 bases from J; junction bases left unmatched: 4. The CDR3 DNA reads TGCAGTGCTAGACGACAGGGAAACTACAATGAGCAGTTCTTC. It codes for CSARRQGNYNEQFF.

The chain carries TRBV29-1 and TRBJ2-1; a possible D gene is TRBD1 (6 bases). This CDR3 contains 14 residues. Germline V CDR1 and CDR2: SQVTM, ANQGSEA. V lost 4 bases and J 4 bases, leaving 14 bases between the germline ends. The CDR3 DNA sequence: TGCAGCGTTGCTCCCGAGACAGGTTACAATGAGCAGTTCTTC. This gives the protein CSVAPETGYNEQFF.

Ten or more counts support this clonotype. The V gene is TRBV7-9, the J gene TRBJ2-3; TRBD2 matches 8 bases. CDR1 is SEHNR, CDR2 FQNEAQ, per germline (reference sequence). The CDR3 totals 15 residues. Unmatched junction bases numbered 2, after V lost 1 base and J lost 2 bases. CDR3 sequence: CASSLGGLDTDTQYF. The DNA for the CDR3 is TGTGCCAGCAGCTTAGGGGGACTAGACACAGATACGCAGTATTTT.

This clonotype was counted many times. The gene calls are TRBV4-3 and TRBJ2-2, with 11 bases that match TRBD2. This CDR3 has 16 amino acids. After removal of 5 bases from V and 3 bases from J, the junction contained 5 bases not matched to a gene. Germline V CDR1 and CDR2: LGHNA, YSLEER. CDR3 nucleotide sequence: TGCGCCAGCAGCATTAGCGGGGGGGTCGACACCGGGGAGCTGTTTTTT. Translation gives CASSISGGVDTGELFF.

The chain recombines TRBV24-1 with TRBJ2-7; 7 bases line up with TRBD1. This CDR3 comprises 13 residues. Per germline, CDR1 KGHDR and CDR2 SFDVKD. V was pared by 7 bases and J by 5 bases, with 7 bases of the junction left unmatched. The CDR3 DNA reads TGTGCCACCAGCCCGACAGGGATCGACGAGCAGTACTTC. Protein product: CATSPTGIDEQYF.

In the case of this clonotype: Sequence at one end of the junction differs from germline and may be a read error. The rearrangement joins TRBV15 to TRBJ2-2, with 9 bases aligning to TRBD1. The CDR3 has 15 residues. CDR1 and CDR2 from the germline V gene are LNHNV and YYDKDF (reference sequence). DNA for the CDR3: TGTGCCGCCAGCAAACAGGGGGCGCACACCGGGGAGCTGTTTTTT. Translating it yields CAASKQGAHTGELFF.

V is TRBV12-3 or TRBV12-4 and J is TRBJ2-2; possibly TRBD1 for D (6 bases). This CDR3 has 18 residues. The V end lost 8 bases, the J end lost 3 bases, and 25 bases lay between the germline ends. The CDR3 is CASRALGGRTWDTGELFF. As DNA, the CDR3 is TGTGCCAGCCGTGCCCTAGGGGGACGAACATGGGACACCGGGGAGCTGTTTTTT.

This clonotype was seen once. The chain has TRBV4-2 and TRBJ2-1; tentative D call: TRBD2 (6 bases). Germline values: CDR1 LGHNA, CDR2 YNFKEQ. The CDR3 extends over 15 amino acids. V lost 1 base and J lost 3, with 10 bases in between. CDR3 loop: CASSQGGGVYNEQFF. The DNA of the CDR3 is TGTGCCAGCAGCCAAGGTGGCGGGGTCTACAATGAGCAGTTCTTC.

The chain combines TRBV24-1 with TRBJ2-7; 8 nucleotides align to TRBD2. CDR1 and CDR2 from the germline V gene are KGHDR and SFDVKD. The CDR3 is 12 amino acids. The V gene end was trimmed by 3 bases and the J gene end by 6 bases; junction bases not matched to a gene: 0. As DNA, the CDR3 is TGTGCCACCAGTGATGCGGGAGGCGAGCAGTACTTC. Amino acids: CATSDAGGEQYF.

The chain couples TRBV11-2 to TRBJ2-7; 11 nucleotides agree with TRBD2. Trimming removed 3 bases from V and 3 bases from J; junction bases left unmatched: 7. CDR1 is SGHAT and CDR2 is FQNNGV in the germline V gene. The CDR3 has 16 amino acids. The CDR3 loop is CASSFSTSGVFYEQYV. DNA of the CDR3: TGTGCCAGCAGCTTCTCGACTAGCGGGGTATTCTACGAGCAGTACGTC.

This clonotype came up many times. V gene TRBV9 combines with J gene TRBJ1-6; no reliable D call. V lost 2 bases, J lost 8 bases, and 11 bases lay in between. The CDR3 sequence is 14 residues long. Germline CDR1 reads SGDLS; CDR2 reads YYNGEE. This CDR3 is CASSVLAVDSPLHF. The CDR3 DNA is TGTGCCAGCAGCGTGCTCGCAGTCGATTCACCCCTCCACTTT.

This clonotype was picked up many times. The J gene is TRBJ1-5, the V gene TRBV29-1; possible D gene TRBD1, 5 bases. The germline V gene has CDR1 SQVTM and CDR2 ANQGSEA. Deletions cut 4 bases from V and 1 base from J, with 11 bases between. CDR3 size: 14 residues. The CDR3 DNA sequence: TGCAGCGTTGGGGGGGGAACAAGCAATCAGCCCCAGCATTTT. Its translation is CSVGGGTSNQPQHF.

The rearrangement links TRBV4-2 to TRBJ1-1; TRBD1 aligns across 8 bases. V shed 1 base, J shed 3 bases, and the junction held 4 bases outside the gene matches. CDR1 and CDR2 (germline): LGHNA, YNFKEQ. The CDR3 loop spans 15 amino acids. The CDR3 spells CASSQAGQGDTEAFF. The DNA for the CDR3 is TGTGCCAGCAGCCAAGCCGGACAGGGCGACACTGAAGCTTTCTTT.

Points on this clonotype: This sequence may be a read error, since a much larger clone differs from it by one base. The CDR3 carries no conserved terminal phenylalanine or tryptophan, so it likely arises from a read error. The V and J genes are TRBV12-3 or TRBV12-4 and TRBJ1-2; TRBD1 might be the D (6 bases). This CDR3 contains 14 residues. V was cut by 6 bases and J by 0 bases, with 11 bases left in between. CDR3 coding DNA: TGTGCCAGCAGCGGGACACCAACTAACTATGGCTACACCCTC. It codes for CASSGTPTNYGYTL.

This clonotype was detected ten times or more. The rearrangement uses TRBV7-9 and TRBJ2-2, with a tentative D call TRBD2 (6 bases). The CDR3 spans 14 residues. V gave up 5 bases and J gave up 4 bases, with 11 bases separating them. Germline V gives CDR1 SEHNR, CDR2 FQNEAQ (reference sequence). CDR3 nucleotide sequence: TGTGCCAGCAGCCTTGCGGGGTCCACCGGGGAGCTGTTTTTT. This encodes CASSLAGSTGELFF.

The chain recombines TRBV7-8 with TRBJ2-3; possibly TRBD2 for D (5 bases). The CDR3 spans 13 residues. V lost 8 bases and J lost 6, with 15 bases in between. The germline CDR1 and CDR2 sequences are SGHVS and FQNEAQ. The CDR3 sequence: CASGRGHLDTQYF. The CDR3 DNA follows: TGTGCCAGCGGAAGAGGGCATCTGGATACGCAGTATTTT.

The chain employs TRBV2 and TRBJ2-5; 8 nucleotides align to TRBD1. This CDR3 has 13 residues. Germline loops: CDR1 SNHLY, CDR2 FYNNEI. V lost 6 bases, J lost 6 bases, and 6 bases stayed unmatched. DNA of the CDR3: TGTGCCAGCAGGGCAGGGGGCGGGCAGACCCAGTACTTC. This translates into CASRAGGGQTQYF.

The chain recombines TRBV6-1 with TRBJ1-1; no definite D call. The CDR3 is 14 amino acids. Germline V CDR1 and CDR2: MNHNS, SASEGT. The germline V and J ends were trimmed by 0 bases and 7 bases, with 12 bases remaining between them. CDR3 DNA sequence: TGTGCCAGCAGTGAAGCAGTCCGTTCAGATGAAGCTTTCTTT. Translated, it gives CASSEAVRSDEAFF.

CDR3: CASSIVMGRELFF. The CDR3 DNA reads as TGTGCCAGCAGCATAGTGATGGGCCGGGAGCTGTTTTTT. The V and J genes are TRBV7-6 and TRBJ2-2; D is ambiguous. V lost 5 bases and J lost 9, with 13 bases in between. CDR3 size: 13 residues. CDR1 is SGHVS, CDR2 FNYEAQ, per germline.

The J gene is TRBJ2-3, the V gene TRBV29-1; weak D call: TRBD2 (7 bases). V was shortened by 4 bases and J by 4 bases, with 12 bases between the two germline ends. Germline assignment: CDR1 SQVTM and CDR2 ANQGSEA. The CDR3 runs 13 residues. In DNA, the CDR3 is TGCAGCGTTGGGGAGGGGGGCGCAGATACGCAGTATTTT. This translates into CSVGEGGADTQYF.

This clonotype turned up a few times. The V and J genes are TRBV15 and TRBJ2-7; tentative D call: TRBD1 (5 bases). The CDR3 has 14 amino acids. Per the germline V gene, CDR1 is LNHNV and CDR2 is YYDKDF (reference sequence). V was clipped by 0 bases and J by 6 bases, with 12 bases between them. CDR3 nucleotide sequence: TGTGCCACCAGCAGAGATTTAAGGGGTGGCGAGCAGTACTTC. Translated, it gives CATSRDLRGGEQYF.

This clonotype showed up many times. V usage is TRBV7-9 and J usage is TRBJ2-7; tentative D call: TRBD1 (5 bases). The V gene lost 5 bases and the J gene lost 3 bases, with 8 bases spanning the gap. Germline CDR1 SEHNR, CDR2 FQNEAQ (reference sequence). This CDR3 contains 12 residues. CDR3 residues: CASSIDSYEQYV. The CDR3 DNA follows: TGTGCCAGCAGCATAGACAGCTACGAGCAGTACGTC.